This T cell receptor beta chain was captured in a study of blood T cell repertoires in COVID-19. Study in general: Acute-phase and convalescent COVID-19 samples originated in the United States, Italy and Spain. Nucleic acid was either cDNA or gDNA, and it came from T cells, B-cell-depleted T cells, or PBMCs.

Measured with immunoSEQ multiplex PCR; TCRdb has only the in-frame clones, and not every one. The sample shows some 150,000 clones, about four fifths of them seen only once. With 2 bases clipped from V and 0 bases from J, the junction kept 1 base outside the gene matches. There are 15 residues in the CDR3. From germline, CDR1 is SNHLY and CDR2 FYNNEI. The chain combines TRBV2 with TRBJ1-5; TRBD1 aligns across 7 bases. Source material: peripheral blood. This receptor was identified in a woman aged 55-69 years with active or convalescent COVID-19. CDR3 loop: CASSEQGGSNQPQHF. The CDR3 coding sequence is TGTGCCAGCAGTGAACAGGGGGGTAGCAATCAGCCCCAGCATTTT. Full variable domain (outside the CDR3, taken from reference TRBV2 and TRBJ1-5): EPEVTQTPSHQVTQMGQEVILRCVPISNHLYFYWYRQILGQKVEFLVSFYNNEISEKSEIFDDQFSVERPDGSNFTLKIRSTKLEDSAMYFCASSEQGGSNQPQHFGDGTRLSIL.